The 17 T cell receptor beta chains in this list originate from one sample, sequenced in a study of blood T cells in healthy people across ages. Alongside a J-beta primer mix, a sample-barcoded 5' primer served in a second PCR lasting about 7 to 12 cycles. TCRdb recomputed calls from the 5' RACE reads with MiXCR, one row per CDR3 protein. The sample lists fewer than 1.5 million distinct CDR3 sequences, about 43% occurring once. Specimen: blood. The source is a woman aged 18 to 35 in good health.

The rearrangement links TRBV12-3 or TRBV12-4 to TRBJ2-6; D not certain. The length of the CDR3 is 15 residues. Between the trimmed V and J ends, which lost 8 bases and 0 bases, there was a span of 11 bases. This CDR3 reads CASVGASSGANVLTF. For the CDR3, the DNA is TGTGCCAGCGTGGGTGCGAGCTCTGGGGCCAACGTCCTGACTTTC.

This clonotype turned up a few times. V gene TRBV5-1 combines with J gene TRBJ2-3, with TRBD2 identical over 7 bases. CDR1 is SGHRS and CDR2 is YFSETQ in the germline V gene. Germline trimming cut 2 bases from V and 2 bases from J; bases unmatched to any gene: 2. The CDR3 spans 14 residues. This CDR3 is CASSFLAATDTQYF. The CDR3 DNA follows: TGCGCCAGCAGCTTCCTAGCGGCCACAGATACGCAGTATTTT.

This clonotype was counted only a few times. This chain uses TRBV5-1 with TRBJ2-1, with 10 bases matching TRBD2. V dropped 4 bases and J dropped 7; count of bases not matched to a gene: 8. The CDR3 has 15 amino acids. Germline V CDR1 and CDR2: SGHRS, YFSETQ. CDR3 DNA: TGCGCCAGCAGCATGGGACTAGCGCAAGGGAATGAGCAGTTCTTC. Translation: CASSMGLAQGNEQFF.

The sample holds a few counts of this clonotype. V is TRBV7-2 and J is TRBJ2-7; perhaps TRBD2 as D (5 bases). Trimming cost V 1 base and J 6 bases, with 13 bases left between them. CDR3 length: 14 residues. Germline CDR1 SGHTA, CDR2 FQGNSA. CDR3 coding DNA: TGTGCCAGCAGCTTAGAGCCCTACGGACTCGAGCAGTACTTC. This translates into CASSLEPYGLEQYF.

The V and J genes are TRBV5-1 and TRBJ1-2, with 7 positions matching TRBD1. Trimming at V came to 4 bases and at J to 5 bases, leaving 11 bases not matched to a gene. Per the germline V gene, CDR1 is SGHRS and CDR2 is YFSETQ. The length of the CDR3 is 15 residues. The CDR3 nucleotides are TGCGCCAGCAGCGTCACCGGGACAGACTATTATGGCTACACCTTC. Residues: CASSVTGTDYYGYTF.

On this clonotype itself: Possible read error: a much larger clone is one base away. The chain employs TRBV7-2 and TRBJ2-4, with D perhaps matching TRBD1 (6 bases). V was cut by 5 bases and J by 7 bases, with 15 bases left in between. The CDR3 runs to 14 residues. Germline CDR1 is SGHTA and CDR2 is FQGNSA. The chain's CDR3 is CASSATGNANIQYF. The CDR3 nucleotides are TGTGCCAGCAGCGCTACAGGGAATGCGAACATTCAGTACTTC.

J is TRBJ2-5 and V is TRBV6-5, with 11 bases matching TRBD1. The J call may be faulty, since TRBJ2-7 better matches the DNA end. The CDR3 consists of 15 residues. Germline values: CDR1 MNHEY, CDR2 SVGAGI. CDR3 nucleotides: TGTGCCAGCAAAGGGACAGGGGGGTCATCCTACGAGCAGTACTTC. Its protein is CASKGTGGSSYEQYF.

This clonotype was observed a few times. The V call is TRBV11-2, the J call TRBJ2-7; D is perhaps TRBD2 (5 bases). CDR3 length equals 15 residues. Germline V lookup: CDR1 SGHAT, CDR2 FQNNGV. V was trimmed by 6 bases and J by 3 bases, leaving 18 bases between them. CDR3 sequence: CASSSWERLGYEQYF. CDR3 nucleotides: TGTGCCAGCAGTTCCTGGGAGCGGCTTGGCTACGAGCAGTACTTC.

The V call is TRBV20-1, the J call TRBJ2-3, with 11 bases fitting TRBD2. V was clipped by 0 bases and J by 5 bases; unmatched bases: 10. Germline CDR1 reads DFQATT; CDR2 reads SNEGSKA (reference sequence). This CDR3 is built from 17 residues. The DNA of the CDR3 is TGCAGTGCTAGAGATTCCCCTAGCGGGAGGTATCTAGATACGCAGTATTTT. Its translation: CSARDSPSGRYLDTQYF.

The rearrangement joins TRBV7-7 to TRBJ2-1, with a tentative D call TRBD2 (5 bases). Matching the DNA end better, TRBJ2-7 makes the J call doubtful. This CDR3 comprises 16 residues. Looked up from germline, CDR1 is SSHAT and CDR2 is FNYEAQ (reference sequence). Here the CDR3 reads CASSLAPIGDDYEQYF. The CDR3, as DNA: TGTGCCAGCAGCTTAGCCCCTATCGGGGATGACTACGAGCAGTACTTC.

As to this clonotype: A read error may produce the germline difference seen at one junction end. The chain has TRBV29-1 and TRBJ1-2; TRBD1 is a possible D gene (6 bases). The V gene's germline CDR1 is SQVTM and CDR2 ANQGSEA. CDR3 length: 11 residues. CDR3 sequence (DNA): TGCAGCGTTTCGGAGAAGGGGGGCTGCACCTTC. Its protein is CSVSEKGGCTF.

The chain joins TRBV12-3 or TRBV12-4 to TRBJ2-5, with D possibly called TRBD1 or TRBD2 (5 bases each). V was cut by 6 bases and J by 1 base, with 18 bases left in between. The CDR3 is made up of 16 amino acids. CDR3 in amino acids: CASSNDGAQSQETQYF. The CDR3 DNA follows: TGTGCCAGCAGCAATGACGGGGCTCAATCCCAAGAGACCCAGTACTTC.

This clonotype was found once. The genes are TRBV6-1 and TRBJ1-2, with unresolved D. CDR1 MNHNS and CDR2 SASEGT come from the germline V gene. This CDR3 has 17 amino acids. Trimming removed 4 bases from V and 1 base from J, with 19 bases in between. The CDR3 DNA follows: TGTGCCAGCAGTGCCCTCCCTTCCAGGAAATATAACTATGGCTACACCTTC. Its translation is CASSALPSRKYNYGYTF.

This clonotype has a handful of counts. The rearrangement joins TRBV12-3 or TRBV12-4 to TRBJ2-7; TRBD2 matches 10 bases. The J segment lost 0 bases and the V segment lost 4 bases, leaving 6 bases of the junction unmatched. The length of the CDR3 is 16 residues. This CDR3 is CASSSGLATASYEQYF. CDR3 bases: TGTGCCAGCAGTTCGGGACTAGCGACCGCCTCCTACGAGCAGTACTTC.

This clonotype was counted a single time. The chain has TRBV6-2 or TRBV6-3 and TRBJ1-5, with D unclear. The V gene's germline CDR1 is MNHEY and CDR2 SVGEGT. This CDR3 spans 15 amino acids. Trimming removed 5 bases at V and 3 bases at J, with 14 bases between. The CDR3 region has the DNA TGTGCCAGCAGTCCCCCCAGGACCTCCAATCAGCCCCAGCATTTT. Protein: CASSPPRTSNQPQHF.

This clonotype was detected a few times. This chain uses TRBV14 with TRBJ2-1, with 14 bases identical to TRBD2. V lost 5 bases, J lost 8 bases, and 11 bases stayed unmatched. The germline V gene has CDR1 SGHDN and CDR2 FVKESK. The CDR3 has 17 amino acids. The CDR3, as DNA: TGTGCCAGCAGCTCCCGACTAGCGGGGGGGCCGGGGTATGAGCAGTTCTTC. Amino acid sequence: CASSSRLAGGPGYEQFF.

The chain recombines TRBV30 with TRBJ2-2; D remains ambiguous. V dropped 2 bases and J dropped 7 bases, with 8 bases sitting between them. This CDR3 region has 12 residues. CDR1 and CDR2 (germline): GTSNPN, SVGIG (reference sequence). The CDR3 DNA sequence: TGTGCCTGGAGTCCCCGAGTCGGGGAGCTGTTTTTT. Protein product: CAWSPRVGELFF.